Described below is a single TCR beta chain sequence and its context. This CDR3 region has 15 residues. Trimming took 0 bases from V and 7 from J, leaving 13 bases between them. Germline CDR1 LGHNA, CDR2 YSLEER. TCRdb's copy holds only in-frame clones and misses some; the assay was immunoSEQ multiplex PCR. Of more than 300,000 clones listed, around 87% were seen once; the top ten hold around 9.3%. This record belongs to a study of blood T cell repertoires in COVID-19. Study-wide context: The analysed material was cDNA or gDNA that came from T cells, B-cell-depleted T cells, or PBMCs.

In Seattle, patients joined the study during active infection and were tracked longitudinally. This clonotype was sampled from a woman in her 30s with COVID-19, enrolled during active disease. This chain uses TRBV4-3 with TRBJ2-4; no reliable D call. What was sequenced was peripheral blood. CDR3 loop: CASSQDWPNSNIQYF. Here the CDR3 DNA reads TGCGCCAGCAGCCAAGATTGGCCAAACAGTAACATTCAGTACTTC.